Here is one TCR beta chain with its context. The record originates from a study of beta chain features in type 1 diabetes. CDR1 is GTSNPN and CDR2 is SVGIG in the germline V gene (reference sequence). The length of the CDR3 is 20 residues. J was trimmed by 4 bases and V by 0 bases; bases with no gene match: 13. Expressed TCRB transcripts got sequenced, as all isolated RNA was reverse transcribed. Libraries were prepared by immunoSEQ multiplex PCR; TCRdb keeps only in-frame clonotypes and omits some of them. This table has some 230,000 clones, over 7.5% appearing once. Source material: naive CD4+ T cells from blood. The genes are TRBV30 and TRBJ2-6; 12 bases line up with TRBD2. This sequence was found in a woman aged 18-35 years in good health. The CDR3 DNA sequence: TGTGCCTGGAGTGTAATCAGGGCTAGCGGGAGGGATCCCGGGGCCAACGTCCTGACTTTC. Its translation: CAWSVIRASGRDPGANVLTF. Supplemented by reference TRBV30 and TRBJ2-6, the full variable domain reads SQTIHQWPATLVQPVGSPLSLECTVEGTSNPNLYWYRQAAGRGLQLLFYSVGIGQISSEVPQNLSASRPQDRQFILSSKKLLLSDSGFYLCAWSVIRASGRDPGANVLTFGAGSRLTVL.